This TCR beta chain stems from a study of cytomegalovirus exposure and HLA in healthy donors. PCR was performed using 60 Vbeta and 13 Jbeta primers. Sequencing used immunoSEQ multiplex PCR; TCRdb keeps in-frame clones, though not all of them. Of about 150,000 clones in the sample, roughly 64% were seen once. With 8 bases removed from V and 0 bases from J, the gap between germline ends came to 16 bases. In germline, CDR1 is LNHDA, CDR2 SQIVND (reference sequence). CDR3 length: 15 amino acids. The donors gave bone marrow, and they were healthy. Sample: PBMCs. This rearrangement joins TRBV19 to TRBJ1-1; tentative D call: TRBD1 (6 bases). This clonotype was sampled from a woman in her 30s in good health and CMV-seropositive. DNA for the CDR3: TGTGCCAGTCGACTCCGGGGGGCTATGAACACTGAAGCTTTCTTT. The encoded protein is CASRLRGAMNTEAFF.